The present T cell receptor beta chain was sequenced within a study of post-analysis software for immune sequencing data. TCR beta cDNA libraries had unique molecular identifiers. There were about 0.85 to 10 million T cells, and approximately 480,000 cDNA molecules came from them. TCRdb reprocessed the PCR reads via MiXCR and lists one record per CDR3 protein. The table has hundreds of thousands of distinct CDR3 sequences, roughly 38% seen once. CDR3 length equals 14 residues. CDR1 and CDR2 from the germline V gene are DFQATT and SNEGSKA (reference sequence). Worth noting for this clonotype: The target antigen is unknown.

Study results and caveats: Patients used about five TRBV segments, including TRBV5-6, TRBV5-1 and TRBV20-1, more often than controls. Strong same-batch co-clustering of samples appeared with F measure clustering.

This TCR was sampled from a girl aged 5 to 17 with multiple sclerosis. The sequenced sample was blood. The chain has TRBV20-1 and TRBJ2-7, with D perhaps TRBD1 (6 bases). The closer fit of TRBJ2-5 to the DNA end suggests the J call may be wrong. The CDR3 spells CSARDGRGWETQYF. DNA of the CDR3: TGCAGTGCTAGAGACGGCAGGGGTTGGGAGACCCAGTACTTC.